This T cell receptor (beta chain) was obtained from a study of blood T cell repertoires in COVID-19. Some clones are missing from TCRdb's copy, which holds only in-frame ones; the method was immunoSEQ multiplex PCR. The table has about 200,000 clones, approximately 91% seen once. This CDR3 region has 19 residues. Germline lookup yields CDR1 SGHRS and CDR2 YFSETQ. The V and J ends lost 0 bases and 7 bases, in that order; junction bases with no gene match: 17. This clone turned up a few times. The sample taken for sequencing was peripheral blood. The origin of this receptor is a man aged 50-60 years with COVID-19, enrolled during active disease. The gene calls are TRBV5-1 and TRBJ2-1; 9 bases agree with TRBD1. DNA for the CDR3: TGCGCCAGCAGCTTGGTAACAGGGGGCTTCTACCCAACTGAAAATGAGCAGTTCTTC. Amino acid sequence: CASSLVTGGFYPTENEQFF.